Ten or more counts support the clone carrying this TCR beta chain. This entry comes from a study of regulatory T cells in long-lasting Graves disease. Through Arm-PCR of CDR3 regions and iRepertoire HTBI primers, TCR beta libraries were built. TCRdb passed the multiplex PCR reads through MiXCR, listing each CDR3 protein once. Of 510,000 or so distinct CDR3 sequences detected, about 12% appear once; the ten largest clones hold almost 9%. The time point was: newly diagnosed GD, antithyroid drugs for less than 3 months. Following extraction of RNA from PBMCs, that RNA was used to make the TCR library. These same records also appear under a second study, on T cells in Graves' hyperthyroidism and ophthalmopathy.

The TCR sequence derives from a woman aged 30 to 39 with Graves disease. The sample in question was peripheral blood mononuclear cells (PBMCs), obtained at new diagnosis, from a patient treated with antithyroid drugs.

This CDR3 is CATRGTGVGYTF. As DNA, the CDR3 is TGTGCCACCAGGGGGACAGGGGTCGGCTACACCTTC. The chain links TRBV24-1 to TRBJ1-2, with TRBD1 matching 10 bases. In germline, CDR1 is KGHDR, CDR2 SFDVKD. J was trimmed by 8 bases and V by 7 bases; bases with no gene match: 3. The CDR3 consists of 12 residues.